Each of the 29 T cell receptor beta chains below was sequenced from the same sample in a study of T cell repertoires in cytomegalovirus infection. TCRdb processed the reads anew with MiXCR; each CDR3 protein has one entry. The sample records fewer than 900,000 distinct CDR3 sequences, about 27% being singletons. No antigen has been assigned to these receptors. The sample here was cultured CD8+ T cells from PBMCs, taken from culture after CMV antigen stimulation. The source is a human donor in good health (CMV status not recorded). Some clones in this sample may be carry-over from other donors' samples.

This clonotype was detected only a few times. This CDR3 reads CATDRGGEDEQFF. The DNA for the CDR3 is TGTGCCACCGACCGTGGCGGGGAGGATGAGCAGTTCTTC. The chain employs TRBV7-9 and TRBJ2-1; TRBD2 might be the D (6 bases). There are 13 residues in the CDR3. CDR1 is SEHNR and CDR2 is FQNEAQ in the germline V gene (reference sequence). The V end lost 10 bases, the J end lost 8 bases, and 18 bases lay between the germline ends.

This sequence joins TRBV27 and TRBJ1-1; 7 bases agree with TRBD1. With V trimmed by 2 bases and J by 0 bases, 3 bases remained unmatched. Germline lookup yields CDR1 MNHEY and CDR2 SMNVEV (reference sequence). This CDR3 comprises 15 residues. This CDR3 is CASSLTGAVNTEAFF. CDR3 nucleotides: TGTGCCAGCAGTTTAACAGGGGCCGTGAACACTGAAGCTTTCTTT.

The rearrangement links TRBV24-1 to TRBJ2-5; possible D gene TRBD1, 5 bases. Germline CDR1 and CDR2: KGHDR and SFDVKD. This CDR3 has 15 residues. V lost 1 base to trimming and J lost 5 bases, with 13 bases between them. Here the CDR3 DNA reads TGTGCCACCAGTGATTTCACAGGACCAGTCGAGACCCAGTACTTC. Encoded protein: CATSDFTGPVETQYF.

At least ten counts were recorded for this clonotype. The genes are TRBV7-2 and TRBJ2-7, with no clear D. The CDR3 covers 13 residues. V lost 5 bases and J 1 base, leaving 9 bases between the germline ends. Germline-derived CDR1 and CDR2 are SGHTA and FQGNSA. CDR3 sequence: CASSPTRSYEQYV. In nucleotides, the CDR3 is TGTGCCAGCAGCCCGACAAGGTCCTACGAGCAGTACGTC.

This clonotype was recorded at least ten times. The chain combines TRBV7-2 with TRBJ2-1; tentatively, D is TRBD1 (5 bases). This CDR3 is 15 amino acids long. Per germline, CDR1 SGHTA and CDR2 FQGNSA. Trimming left V 4 bases short and J 3 bases short, with 13 bases between. Written as DNA, the CDR3 is TGTGCCAGCAGCTCGCCTGCAGGGATCTACAATGAGCAGTTCTTC. Translating it yields CASSSPAGIYNEQFF.

The V and J genes are TRBV9 and TRBJ1-5, with D maybe TRBD1 (6 bases). This CDR3 comprises 18 residues. CDR1 and CDR2 from the germline V gene are SGDLS and YYNGEE. V was trimmed by 3 bases and J by 2 bases, leaving 21 bases between them. CDR3 protein: CASSAGRDTLRGNQPQHF. Written as DNA, the CDR3 is TGTGCCAGCAGCGCTGGACGGGACACCCTGAGGGGCAATCAGCCCCAGCATTTT.

In this sample, this clonotype turned up many times. The gene calls are TRBV7-9 and TRBJ1-5; 10 bases fit TRBD1. V was clipped by 1 base and J by 2 bases; unmatched bases: 5. The CDR3 covers 17 residues. Germline CDR1 SEHNR, CDR2 FQNEAQ (reference sequence). DNA of the CDR3: TGTGCCAGCAGCTTAGGAGGGACAGGGGTGGGCAATCAGCCCCAGCATTTT. It codes for CASSLGGTGVGNQPQHF.

At least ten counts were recorded for this clonotype. The V call is TRBV24-1, the J call TRBJ2-1; D is possibly TRBD1 or TRBD2 (5 bases each). Per germline, CDR1 KGHDR and CDR2 SFDVKD. Trimming took off 4 bases at V and 0 bases at J, with 15 bases between the two ends. CDR3 size: 17 residues. The CDR3 DNA sequence: TGTGCCACCAGTGACGCCGTGGGACGGAGCTCCTACAATGAGCAGTTCTTC. This codes for CATSDAVGRSSYNEQFF.

The chain carries TRBV15 and TRBJ1-2; the D is unclear. The germline V and J ends were trimmed by 7 bases and 3 bases, with 9 bases remaining between them. Looked up from germline, CDR1 is LNHNV and CDR2 is YYDKDF (reference sequence). This CDR3 is 12 amino acids long. In nucleotides, the CDR3 is TGTGCCACCAAGGGCACCCACTATGGCTACACCTTC. Translation: CATKGTHYGYTF.

The chain has TRBV28 and TRBJ1-1; no reliable D call. The CDR3 sequence is 14 residues long. V was cut by 3 bases and J by 4 bases, with 12 bases left in between. CDR1 and CDR2 from the germline V gene are MDHEN and SYDVKM. The CDR3 bases are TGTGCCAGCAGTTTCTTCGAGGACTTCACTGAAGCTTTCTTT. Amino acid sequence: CASSFFEDFTEAFF.

The rearrangement uses TRBV6-2 or TRBV6-3 and TRBJ2-1; 7 nucleotides align to TRBD1. Looked up from germline, CDR1 is MNHEY and CDR2 is SVGEGT. Trimming took 4 bases from V and 9 from J; bases not matched to a gene: 12. This CDR3 contains 15 residues. For the CDR3, the DNA is TGTGCCAGCAGTTGGACAGGTTCTGCTGGTTCTGAGCAGTTCTTC. Protein product: CASSWTGSAGSEQFF.

The chain combines TRBV4-1 with TRBJ1-6, with 7 bases aligning to TRBD1. This CDR3 contains 17 residues. Germline CDR1 and CDR2: MGHRA and YSYEKL. The trim removed 4 bases at V and 7 bases at J, leaving 13 bases unmatched. This CDR3 is CASSPRAWDSENSPLHF. In DNA, the CDR3 is TGCGCCAGCAGCCCTAGAGCCTGGGACAGCGAAAATTCACCCCTCCACTTT.

The chain combines TRBV9 with TRBJ2-3, with D tentatively TRBD2 (5 bases). This CDR3 has 16 residues. V lost 3 bases and J 2 bases, leaving 16 bases between the germline ends. From germline, CDR1 is SGDLS and CDR2 YYNGEE. This CDR3 reads CASSGSQVLVTDTQYF. The CDR3 DNA is TGTGCCAGCAGCGGAAGTCAGGTACTAGTCACAGATACGCAGTATTTT. Full variable domain (missing parts from reference TRBV9 and TRBJ2-3): DSGVTQTPKHLITATGQRVTLRCSPRSGDLSVYWYQQSLDQGLQFLIQYYNGEERAKGNILERFSAQQFPDLHSELNLSSLELGDSALYFCASSGSQVLVTDTQYFGPGTRLTVL.

V and J are TRBV7-9 and TRBJ2-1, with D possibly called TRBD1 or TRBD2 (6 bases each). Trimming removed 5 bases from V and 9 bases from J, with 17 bases in between. Germline values: CDR1 SEHNR, CDR2 FQNEAQ (reference sequence). The CDR3 has 14 residues. As DNA, the CDR3 is TGTGCCAGCAGCCCTAAAGGGGGGTCGGCTGAGCAGTTCTTC. Translated: CASSPKGGSAEQFF.

This clonotype has a handful of counts. The chain recombines TRBV27 with TRBJ1-5; D ambiguous. Per germline, CDR1 MNHEY and CDR2 SMNVEV (reference sequence). The CDR3 totals 13 residues. Trimming stripped 3 bases from V and 6 bases from J, with 9 bases between. CDR3 coding DNA: TGTGCCAGCAGTTTGTATTTCGGTCAGCCCCAGCATTTT. Its protein is CASSLYFGQPQHF.

The V call is TRBV19, the J call TRBJ2-1; unclear D gene. CDR1 LNHDA and CDR2 SQIVND come from the germline V gene (reference sequence). The CDR3 extends over 14 amino acids. V was shortened by 0 bases and J by 7 bases, with 10 bases between the two germline ends. This chain's CDR3 is CASSIEADENEQFF. CDR3 sequence (DNA): TGTGCCAGTAGTATAGAGGCAGACGAGAATGAGCAGTTCTTC. Drawing the rest from reference TRBV19 and TRBJ2-1, the complete variable domain is DGGITQSPKYLFRKEGQNVTLSCEQNLNHDAMYWYRQDPGQGLRLIYYSQIVNDFQKGDIAEGYSVSREKKESFPLTVTSAQKNPTAFYLCASSIEADENEQFFGPGTRLTVL.

This clonotype has just one count. The chain carries TRBV5-5 and TRBJ2-7; 8 bases are shared with TRBD1. V shed 2 bases, J shed 3 bases, and the junction held 4 bases outside the gene matches. The CDR3 covers 14 residues. Germline assignment: CDR1 SGHKS and CDR2 YYEKEE (reference sequence). The CDR3 DNA reads as TGTGCCAGCAGCTTCGACAGGGGCGACTACGAGCAGTACGTC. Protein sequence: CASSFDRGDYEQYV.

V is TRBV29-1 and J is TRBJ2-1, with 9 positions matching TRBD1. Germline V gene lookup returns CDR1 SQVTM and CDR2 ANQGSEA. V gave up 8 bases and J gave up 4 bases; unmatched junction bases: 6. The CDR3 spans 13 residues. The CDR3 DNA follows: TGCAGCACAAACAGGGGGCGGTACAATGAGCAGTTCTTC. Translation gives CSTNRGRYNEQFF.

This clonotype has just a few counts. This chain joins TRBV14 and TRBJ1-1; 8 bases are a match to TRBD1. Germline lookup yields CDR1 SGHDN and CDR2 FVKESK. This CDR3 region has 13 residues. V lost 5 bases to trimming and J lost 4 bases; unmatched junction nucleotides: 3. In DNA form, the CDR3 reads TGTGCCAGCAGCTGGACAGGGTTCACTGAAGCTTTCTTT. Translated: CASSWTGFTEAFF.

This clonotype was observed many times. The rearrangement links TRBV7-2 to TRBJ2-3; tentatively, D is TRBD1 (5 bases). CDR3 length equals 17 residues. The germline V and J ends were trimmed by 1 base and 1 base, with 15 bases remaining between them. Germline V lookup: CDR1 SGHTA, CDR2 FQGNSA. The CDR3 sequence is CASSLDRQITRTDTQYF. The CDR3 DNA is TGTGCCAGCAGCTTAGATAGACAGATAACCCGCACAGATACGCAGTATTTT.

The chain recombines TRBV28 with TRBJ1-5, with 8 positions matching TRBD1. V shed 6 bases, J shed 7 bases, and the junction held 11 bases outside the gene matches. Germline loops: CDR1 MDHEN, CDR2 SYDVKM. The CDR3 has 15 amino acids. The CDR3 protein is CASRLATGVRQPQHF. In DNA, the CDR3 is TGTGCCAGCAGGCTAGCGACAGGGGTCAGGCAGCCCCAGCATTTT.

V gene TRBV6-1 combines with J gene TRBJ2-7; no firm D call. V was trimmed by 7 bases and J by 0 bases, leaving 7 bases between them. The CDR3 has 12 amino acids. CDR1 is MNHNS and CDR2 is SASEGT in the germline V gene. The CDR3 sequence is CASTDASYEQYF. CDR3 coding DNA: TGTGCCAGCACGGACGCCTCCTACGAGCAGTACTTC.

A few counts support this clonotype. The chain combines TRBV19 with TRBJ1-1; D gene uncertain. The germline gives CDR1 LNHDA, CDR2 SQIVND (reference sequence). The CDR3 is made up of 11 amino acids. The V end lost 2 bases, the J end lost 8 bases, and 6 bases lay between the germline ends. This chain's CDR3 is CASSITVEAFF. CDR3 nucleotides: TGTGCCAGTAGTATAACGGTAGAAGCTTTCTTT.

The chain combines TRBV27 with TRBJ2-1, with 10 positions matching TRBD2. The V gene's germline CDR1 is MNHEY and CDR2 SMNVEV (reference sequence). After removal of 3 bases from V and 6 bases from J, the junction contained 11 bases not matched to a gene. The CDR3 loop spans 17 amino acids. The chain's CDR3 is CASSFLPLAGVVNEQFF. CDR3 DNA sequence: TGTGCCAGCAGTTTCCTCCCTCTAGCGGGGGTTGTCAATGAGCAGTTCTTC.

The rearrangement uses TRBV7-9 and TRBJ1-5; 7 bases align to TRBD1. The CDR3 contains 15 residues. V gave up 5 bases and J gave up 11 bases; unmatched junction bases: 15. Germline CDR1 reads SEHNR; CDR2 reads FQNEAQ (reference sequence). In DNA form, the CDR3 reads TGTGCCAGCAGCACCCGGACAGGCGAGCGATGGGCCCAGCATTTT. It yields the protein CASSTRTGERWAQHF.

This clonotype was seen a few times. V usage is TRBV10-3 and J usage is TRBJ2-7, with 8 bases matching TRBD2. Looked up from germline, CDR1 is ENHRY and CDR2 is SYGVKD. This CDR3 region has 18 residues. V gave up 5 bases and J gave up 3 bases; unmatched junction bases: 18. The CDR3 loop is CAISSGGPNINGLYEQYF. The CDR3 bases are TGTGCCATCAGTTCGGGGGGGCCAAATATTAACGGGCTCTACGAGCAGTACTTC.

The chain employs TRBV4-1 and TRBJ2-5; no clear D. The CDR3 spans 14 residues. V was trimmed by 6 bases and J by 1 base, leaving 12 bases between them. In germline, CDR1 is MGHRA, CDR2 YSYEKL. Here the CDR3 DNA reads TGCGCCAGCAGGGAAAGTTGGAGCCAAGAGACCCAGTACTTC. Encoded protein: CASRESWSQETQYF.

This rearrangement joins TRBV24-1 to TRBJ2-1; 10 positions agree with TRBD2. CDR1 and CDR2 from the germline V gene are KGHDR and SFDVKD. V lost 4 bases, J lost 5 bases, and 1 base stayed unmatched. The CDR3 totals 14 residues. The CDR3: CATSETSGDNEQFF. For the CDR3, the DNA is TGTGCCACCAGTGAAACTAGCGGGGACAATGAGCAGTTCTTC.

This clonotype was seen more than once but under ten times. The DNA of the CDR3 is TGTGCCATTAAGACAGGGCAAGCTTCTGGAAACACCATATATTTT. Translated: CAIKTGQASGNTIYF. The genes are TRBV7-9 and TRBJ1-3, with 7 bases identical to TRBD1. Germline-derived CDR1 and CDR2 are SEHNR and FQNEAQ (reference sequence). The CDR3 runs to 15 residues. The V gene end was trimmed by 10 bases and the J gene end by 1 base; junction bases not matched to a gene: 10.